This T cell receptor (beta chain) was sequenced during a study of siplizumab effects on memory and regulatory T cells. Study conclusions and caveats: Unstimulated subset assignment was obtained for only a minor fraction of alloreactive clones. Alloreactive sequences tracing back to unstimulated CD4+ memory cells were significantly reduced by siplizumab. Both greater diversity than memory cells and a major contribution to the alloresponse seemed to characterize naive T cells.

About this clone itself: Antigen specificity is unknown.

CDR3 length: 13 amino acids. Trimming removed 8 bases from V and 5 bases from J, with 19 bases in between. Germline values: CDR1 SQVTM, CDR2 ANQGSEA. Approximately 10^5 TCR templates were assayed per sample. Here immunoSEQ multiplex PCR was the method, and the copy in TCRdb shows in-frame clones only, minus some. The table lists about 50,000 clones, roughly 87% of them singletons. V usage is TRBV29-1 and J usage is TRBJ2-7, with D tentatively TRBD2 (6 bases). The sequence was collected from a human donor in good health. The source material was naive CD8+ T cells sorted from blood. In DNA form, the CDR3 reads TGCAGCACTGGAGGGGTATTGTTCAACGAGCAGTACTTC. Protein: CSTGGVLFNEQYF.